The 22 T cell receptor beta chains presented below share a single source sample, sequenced in a study of human T cells and chemical hapten exposure. TCRdb reanalysed the RACE reads using MiXCR and keeps one entry per CDR3 protein. Of about 400,000 distinct CDR3 sequences in the sample, about 6% were seen once. The time point denotes: patch test 2, 6 weeks after DPC sensitization. Treatment here: therapeutic diphenylcyclopropenone sensitization with weekly scalp DPC. The material sequenced was whole blood, taken in connection with sensitization to the hapten diphenylcyclopropenone (DPC). The receptors stem from a woman aged 18-30 years with alopecia areata. Some clones in this sample may be carry-over from other donors' samples.

This clonotype was picked up many times. The V call is TRBV7-2, the J call TRBJ2-3, with 9 bases fitting TRBD2. Germline values: CDR1 SGHTA, CDR2 FQGNSA. The CDR3 runs to 16 residues. V gave up 3 bases and J gave up 4 bases; unmatched junction bases: 8. The CDR3 coding sequence is TGTGCCAGCAGCTTTACTGGCGGGGGGGGTCCAGATACGCAGTATTTT. It encodes CASSFTGGGGPDTQYF.

This clonotype showed up many times. V and J are TRBV9 and TRBJ2-2, with no clear D. The CDR3 contains 13 residues. Germline V gene data show CDR1 as SGDLS and CDR2 as YYNGEE. With 3 bases removed from V and 6 bases from J, the gap between germline ends came to 9 bases. CDR3 coding DNA: TGTGCCAGCAGCGGTGCAACATCCGGGGAGCTGTTTTTT. This translates into CASSGATSGELFF.

V and J are TRBV3-1 and TRBJ1-2, with 12 bases fitting TRBD1. V gave up 3 bases and J gave up 5 bases; unmatched junction bases: 10. Germline V gives CDR1 LGHDT, CDR2 YNNKEL (reference sequence). This CDR3 comprises 17 residues. CDR3 amino acids: CASSHSGTGGGWYGYTF. The CDR3 bases are TGTGCCAGCAGCCATTCCGGGACAGGGGGCGGATGGTATGGCTACACCTTC.

This clonotype was found many times. The rearrangement joins TRBV20-1 to TRBJ1-4; 7 bases align to TRBD1. In germline, CDR1 is DFQATT, CDR2 SNEGSKA (reference sequence). V lost 0 bases and J lost 10; bases outside the gene matches: 8. The CDR3 spans 14 residues. CDR3 sequence (DNA): TGCAGTGCTAGAGATGTTACAGGGGTGGGAAAACTGTTTTTT. Translating it yields CSARDVTGVGKLFF.

This chain joins TRBV3-1 and TRBJ2-3; 10 nucleotides align to TRBD2. CDR3 length equals 20 residues. Germline CDR1 and CDR2: LGHDT and YNNKEL (reference sequence). V was clipped by 2 bases and J by 2 bases; unmatched bases: 16. The CDR3 bases are TGTGCCAGCAGCCAATCTCGGATATACCCCACTAGCGGGGACACAGATACGCAGTATTTT. Amino acid sequence: CASSQSRIYPTSGDTDTQYF.

This clonotype showed up just a few times. V and J are TRBV28 and TRBJ1-4; D unclear. V lost 3 bases to trimming and J lost 6 bases, with 14 bases between them. CDR1 MDHEN and CDR2 SYDVKM come from the germline V gene. The CDR3 has 15 amino acids. CDR3 amino acids: CASSFYGRRDEKLFF. The CDR3 DNA follows: TGTGCCAGCAGTTTCTATGGGCGAAGGGATGAAAAACTGTTTTTT.

This clonotype showed up just a few times. The chain is built from TRBV21-1 and TRBJ2-7. TRBV21-1 is labeled a pseudogene. The CDR3 runs to 12 residues. The CDR3 nucleotides read TGTGCCAGCAGCCCTCTTAGCTACGAGCAGTACTTC. Translated: CASSPLSYEQYF.

This clonotype came up a few times. The CDR3 DNA reads TGTGCCAGCAGCGTACAGGGCATACTTTCTAGCACAGATACGCAGTATTTT. Translated: CASSVQGILSSTDTQYF. The gene calls are TRBV7-2 and TRBJ2-3; D possibly corresponds to TRBD1 (6 bases). The CDR3 is 17 amino acids. Germline values: CDR1 SGHTA, CDR2 FQGNSA. Trimming cost V 5 bases and J 0 bases, with 18 bases left between them.

This clonotype was observed at least ten times. V and J are TRBV5-1 and TRBJ1-1; 10 positions match TRBD1. CDR3 length equals 15 residues. Unmatched junction bases numbered 6, after V lost 4 bases and J lost 3 bases. Germline loops: CDR1 SGHRS, CDR2 YFSETQ. Written as DNA, the CDR3 is TGCGCCAGCAGCGCGGGACAGGGGCTGCACACTGAAGCTTTCTTT. Protein: CASSAGQGLHTEAFF.

This chain links TRBV7-2 with TRBJ1-1; D gene ambiguous. The CDR3 runs 14 residues. Germline values: CDR1 SGHTA, CDR2 FQGNSA. The V gene lost 0 bases and the J gene lost 5 bases, with 10 bases spanning the gap. The CDR3 coding sequence is TGTGCCAGCAGCTTAGCGGAGTCTTCAACTGAAGCTTTCTTT. The encoded protein is CASSLAESSTEAFF.

This clonotype came up a few times. The chain couples TRBV20-1 to TRBJ2-3; TRBD2 matches at 10 bases. Germline V gives CDR1 DFQATT, CDR2 SNEGSKA (reference sequence). This CDR3 has 16 residues. J gave up 4 bases and V 2 bases, and 9 bases lay outside the gene matches. In DNA, the CDR3 is TGCAGTGCTAGAAACCCCGGGACTAGCGATCCAGATACGCAGTATTTT. It is translated as CSARNPGTSDPDTQYF.

This clonotype occurred many times. This chain connects TRBV10-2 to TRBJ2-1, with D tentatively TRBD1 (5 bases). Trimming removed 8 bases from V and 6 bases from J, with 14 bases in between. CDR1 and CDR2 (germline): WSHSY, SAAADI. The CDR3 length is 13 residues. Written as DNA, the CDR3 is TGCGCCAGCGGTACGACAGTTAGCAATGAGCAGTTCTTC. Translating gives CASGTTVSNEQFF.

The sample holds many counts of this clonotype. The chain is built from TRBV24-1 and TRBJ1-4, with 9 bases that match TRBD1. The CDR3 is made up of 13 amino acids. CDR1 KGHDR and CDR2 SFDVKD come from the germline V gene. V lost 10 bases and J lost 5; bases outside the gene matches: 4. CDR3: CATATGGNEKLFF. The CDR3 DNA is TGTGCCACGGCGACAGGGGGAAATGAAAAACTGTTTTTT.

The chain combines TRBV28 with TRBJ1-2; D might be TRBD1 (5 bases). V shed 7 bases and J shed 8 bases, with 14 bases lying between them. Germline CDR1 MDHEN, CDR2 SYDVKM. The CDR3 consists of 12 residues. CDR3 bases: TGTGCCAGCAATCTTAATGGGGACGGCTACACCTTC. It yields the protein CASNLNGDGYTF.

This chain links TRBV3-1 with TRBJ2-3, with 7 bases identical to TRBD2. CDR1 is LGHDT and CDR2 is YNNKEL in the germline V gene (reference sequence). With 0 bases clipped from V and 1 base from J, the junction kept 10 bases outside the gene matches. The CDR3 extends over 18 amino acids. CDR3 region: CASSQDSPFTSGTDTQYF. DNA for the CDR3: TGTGCCAGCAGCCAAGATTCACCATTCACTAGCGGCACAGATACGCAGTATTTT.

This clonotype was recorded many times. CDR3 nucleotide sequence: TGTGCCATCAGGGCCTCCCTAGCGGGGGGTCCCTACGAGCAGTACTTC. Translating it yields CAIRASLAGGPYEQYF. The chain links TRBV10-3 to TRBJ2-7; 11 nucleotides agree with TRBD2. V shed 6 bases, J shed 2 bases, and the junction held 9 bases outside the gene matches. Per germline, CDR1 ENHRY and CDR2 SYGVKD. This CDR3 has 16 residues.

The chain joins TRBV27 to TRBJ1-3; 12 nucleotides align to TRBD1. Germline V lookup: CDR1 MNHEY, CDR2 SMNVEV (reference sequence). The CDR3 runs 17 residues. The trim removed 6 bases at V and 3 bases at J, leaving 9 bases unmatched. CDR3 loop: CASSPMGQGAYGNTIYF. In DNA form, the CDR3 reads TGTGCCAGCAGCCCAATGGGACAGGGGGCTTATGGAAACACCATATATTTT.

This clonotype was recorded many times. The chain recombines TRBV20-1 with TRBJ1-5; 7 positions match TRBD1. From germline, CDR1 is DFQATT and CDR2 SNEGSKA (reference sequence). The V and J ends lost 3 bases and 5 bases, in that order; junction bases with no gene match: 7. This CDR3 region has 14 residues. The CDR3 DNA reads as TGCAGTGCTAGGGGACAGAGGGGAGATCAGCCCCAGCATTTT. Encoded protein: CSARGQRGDQPQHF.

This clonotype was found many times. This chain connects TRBV7-2 to TRBJ2-7; 14 bases fit TRBD2. This CDR3 region has 18 residues. The V gene end was trimmed by 7 bases and the J gene end by 5 bases; junction bases not matched to a gene: 16. The V gene's germline CDR1 is SGHTA and CDR2 FQGNSA. The CDR3 bases are TGTGCCAGCATCCCAGCGATGGGACTAGCGGGGGCGGGGAACGAGCAGTACTTC. Protein: CASIPAMGLAGAGNEQYF.

In the case of this clonotype: This may be a read error, as it is one base from a much larger clone. J is TRBJ1-2 and V is TRBV13, with 7 bases identical to TRBD1. Losses at the gene ends were 2 bases for V and 12 bases for J; bases not matched to a gene: 9. Germline V gene lookup returns CDR1 PRHDT and CDR2 FYEKMQ (reference sequence). This CDR3 is built from 13 residues. This CDR3 is CASSLIDRAKNTF. The CDR3 DNA sequence: TGTGCCAGCAGCTTAATTGACAGGGCAAAGAACACCTTC.

This clonotype has only a few counts. The chain is built from TRBV2 and TRBJ1-1; no firm D call. The CDR3 consists of 12 residues. Germline CDR1 SNHLY, CDR2 FYNNEI. V was cut by 4 bases and J by 3 bases, with 6 bases left in between. The CDR3 loop reads CASSVRDTEAFF. CDR3 nucleotide sequence: TGTGCCAGCAGTGTGCGGGACACTGAAGCTTTCTTT.

This clonotype was counted many times. This chain uses TRBV21-1 with TRBJ1-5; TRBD1, as called in the table, went unchecked against the DNA. TRBV21-1 is termed a pseudogene. The CDR3 has 14 residues. CDR3 DNA sequence: TGTGCCAGCTCTTGGGGCCAGGCTTTACGGCCCCAGCATTTT. Protein: CASSWGQALRPQHF.